Below are 19 T cell receptor beta chains sequenced from a single sample in a study of tumor-infiltrating lymphocytes in localized non-small cell lung cancer. Assay: immunoSEQ multiplex PCR; the TCRdb copy retains only in-frame clones and omits some. The data show about 8,900 clones, 65% to 80% seen once. The sample was uninvolved lung tissue not adjacent to the tumor. All receptors derive from a human donor with non-small cell lung cancer.

The gene calls are TRBV4-1 and TRBJ1-1; D unresolved. The V end was cut by 1 base, the J end by 2 bases, with 8 bases between. The CDR3 runs to 14 residues. The germline V gene encodes CDR1 MGHRA and CDR2 YSYEKL. CDR3 sequence: CASSQVGGNTEAFF. The CDR3 nucleotides read TGCGCCAGCAGCCAAGTGGGCGGAAACACTGAAGCTTTCTTT.

V gene TRBV6-5 combines with J gene TRBJ2-7, with 11 bases that match TRBD1. V lost 0 bases to trimming and J lost 6 bases; unmatched junction nucleotides: 4. Germline CDR1 reads MNHEY; CDR2 reads SVGAGI. The CDR3 sequence is 15 residues long. CDR3 sequence (DNA): TGTGCCAGCAGTTACTCGAGGGACAGGGGGACCGAGCAGTACTTC. Residues: CASSYSRDRGTEQYF.

V is TRBV2 and J is TRBJ1-1; D remains ambiguous. CDR3 length equals 15 residues. CDR1 and CDR2 (germline): SNHLY, FYNNEI. V lost 3 bases, J lost 7 bases, and 18 bases lay in between. The CDR3 nucleotides are TGTGCCAGCAGTGAGTCAGCCTCTGGATGGAGTGAAGCTTTCTTT. Protein: CASSESASGWSEAFF.

Relative to its sample, this clone is medium-sized (0.01 to 0.1%). This rearrangement joins TRBV6-1 to TRBJ1-2, with D possibly being TRBD1 (5 bases). Trimming took off 2 bases at V and 4 bases at J, with 11 bases between the two ends. Per the germline V gene, CDR1 is MNHNS and CDR2 is SASEGT. This CDR3 has 14 amino acids. The CDR3 DNA reads TGTGCCAGCAGTGAAAGGAGGGACTCCTATGGCTACACCTTC. Encoded protein: CASSERRDSYGYTF.

This chain links TRBV6-5 with TRBJ1-1; possibly TRBD1 for D (6 bases). Germline V lookup: CDR1 MNHEY, CDR2 SVGAGI. The CDR3 runs 14 residues. Trimming removed 4 bases from V and 2 bases from J, with 11 bases in between. The CDR3 region has the DNA TGTGCCAGCAGTTCAGGACAGCCCAACACTGAAGCTTTCTTT. As protein: CASSSGQPNTEAFF.

Relative to its sample, this clone is medium-sized. J is TRBJ2-3 and V is TRBV7-2; TRBD2 is a possible D gene (7 bases). The germline V and J ends were trimmed by 2 bases and 1 base, with 13 bases remaining between them. Germline assignment: CDR1 SGHTA and CDR2 FQGNSA. This CDR3 is 16 amino acids long. The DNA for the CDR3 is TGTGCCAGCAGCTTATTGGGGGGGCTGGGCACAGATACGCAGTATTTT. Its translation is CASSLLGGLGTDTQYF.

The chain links TRBV7-2 to TRBJ2-7; D not certain. Germline loops: CDR1 SGHTA, CDR2 FQGNSA. Trimming took off 5 bases at V and 0 bases at J, with 8 bases between the two ends. This CDR3 spans 13 amino acids. The CDR3 coding sequence is TGTGCCAGCAGCGGAGCCCGCTCCTACGAGCAGTACTTC. This codes for CASSGARSYEQYF.

V gene TRBV15 combines with J gene TRBJ2-7, with 8 bases fitting TRBD1. Trimming took 3 bases from V and 4 from J; bases not matched to a gene: 2. This CDR3 contains 13 residues. Germline CDR1 is LNHNV and CDR2 is YYDKDF (reference sequence). DNA of the CDR3: TGTGCCACCAGCAGGGACAGGGAGTACGAGCAGTACTTC. The encoded protein is CATSRDREYEQYF.

The V and J genes are TRBV18 and TRBJ2-7; no reliable D call. The V and J ends lost 6 bases and 3 bases respectively, with 18 bases between them. In germline, CDR1 is KGHSH, CDR2 LQKENI. This CDR3 has 15 amino acids. The DNA for the CDR3 is TGTGCCAGCTCCTTAAGAAGGAACTTGGGCTACGAGCAGTACTTC. Its translation: CASSLRRNLGYEQYF.

The chain couples TRBV2 to TRBJ2-1; no firm D call. The CDR3 has 11 residues. Germline V CDR1 and CDR2: SNHLY, FYNNEI. The V gene lost 8 bases and the J gene lost 3 bases, with 5 bases spanning the gap. Here the CDR3 DNA reads TGTGCCAGCGGGTACTACAATGAGCAGTTCTTC. Protein product: CASGYYNEQFF.

The V call is TRBV19, the J call TRBJ1-4; D not certain. V lost 7 bases and J lost 8, with 14 bases in between. Germline V gives CDR1 LNHDA, CDR2 SQIVND (reference sequence). This CDR3 contains 13 residues. The DNA of the CDR3 is TGTGCCAGTACGCCCCGGGTCGGGGAAAAACTGTTTTTT. Encoded protein: CASTPRVGEKLFF.

V usage is TRBV29-1 and J usage is TRBJ1-1, with D unresolved. Deletions cut 4 bases from V and 8 bases from J, with 11 bases between. Germline lookup yields CDR1 SQVTM and CDR2 ANQGSEA. The CDR3 runs 11 residues. DNA of the CDR3: TGCAGCGTTGTGGACGGAAGAGAAGCTTTCTTT. This sequence encodes CSVVDGREAFF.

This clone was recorded only once. The rearrangement links TRBV6-1 to TRBJ2-5, with 9 bases fitting TRBD2. The J segment lost 3 bases and the V segment lost 10 bases, leaving 6 bases of the junction unmatched. The CDR3 sequence is 13 residues long. CDR1 is MNHNS and CDR2 is SASEGT in the germline V gene. CDR3 sequence (DNA): TGTGCCACCGGGGGACTAGCTGAAGAGACCCAGTACTTC. This codes for CATGGLAEETQYF.

The genes are TRBV7-5 and TRBJ2-1. TRBV7-5 is termed a pseudogene. This CDR3 region has 15 residues. The CDR3 coding sequence is TGTGCCAGCAGCCCTGGGGGGCCGGGTCACAATGAGCAGTTCTTC. It yields the protein CASSPGGPGHNEQFF.

This clone was detected only a few times. The J gene is TRBJ2-1, the V gene TRBV11-2, with 7 bases matching TRBD2. This CDR3 contains 15 residues. Germline V CDR1 and CDR2: SGHAT, FQNNGV. With V trimmed by 4 bases and J by 5 bases, 8 bases remained unmatched. The DNA of the CDR3 is TGTGCCAGCAGCTCATGGCGGGAGAGGGACAATGAGCAGTTCTTC. The encoded protein is CASSSWRERDNEQFF.

The chain is built from TRBV29-1 and TRBJ1-2, with unresolved D. This CDR3 spans 13 amino acids. Trimming took off 0 bases at V and 4 bases at J, with 9 bases between the two ends. Per the germline V gene, CDR1 is SQVTM and CDR2 is ANQGSEA. The CDR3 protein is CSVEEVGGYGYTF. The CDR3 DNA reads as TGCAGCGTTGAAGAGGTGGGCGGCTATGGCTACACCTTC.

A few counts support this clone. The chain employs TRBV7-2 and TRBJ2-7, with D maybe TRBD1 (6 bases). The germline V gene has CDR1 SGHTA and CDR2 FQGNSA. Trimming shortened V by 2 bases and J by 4 bases, and 15 bases separated the two germline ends. There are 15 residues in the CDR3. The CDR3 DNA follows: TGTGCCAGCAGCTTAAACCCACAGGGCGTTTACGAGCAGTACTTC. Its translation is CASSLNPQGVYEQYF.

This sequence joins TRBV25-1 and TRBJ2-7; 13 positions agree with TRBD2. J gave up 6 bases and V 7 bases, and 6 bases lay outside the gene matches. Germline CDR1 reads MGHDK; CDR2 reads SYGVNS. The CDR3 has 14 amino acids. CDR3 nucleotide sequence: TGTGCCAGCACCACTAGCGGGAGGGGGAGCGAGCAGTACTTC. Translating gives CASTTSGRGSEQYF.

The chain carries TRBV11-2 and TRBJ1-1, with D perhaps TRBD1 (6 bases). The ends were cut back, 8 bases at V and 2 bases at J, with 12 bases in the middle. Germline V CDR1 and CDR2: SGHAT, FQNNGV. This CDR3 region has 13 residues. CDR3 amino acids: CASLRGGNTEAFF. DNA of the CDR3: TGTGCCAGCCTCCGGGGGGGCAACACTGAAGCTTTCTTT.